The rows below give T cell receptor beta chains drawn from one sample of a study of CD8 T cells in Susac syndrome. From the immunoSEQ multiplex PCR reads, TCRdb called clonotypes with MiXCR, one entry per CDR3 protein. The table records 150,000 or so distinct CDR3 sequences, around 95% of them present only once. The sequenced material came from CD4+ T cells from PBMCs. These TCRs come from a human donor with Susac syndrome. CDR3s include the opening cysteine and the closing phenylalanine or tryptophan. Fields, in order: D gene, clone size, J gene, V gene, CDR3 DNA, CDR3 protein. D genes are given only for firm matches. A row's size may be missing; if present it is once, few, many or a size class.

>.|.|TRBJ2-5|TRBV20-1
TGCAGTGCAACCCCGCATGGGGCGCAGGAGACCCAGTACTTC
CSATPHGAQETQYF
>TRBD1|.|TRBJ1-5|TRBV10-3
TGTGCCATCAGAAGGGACAGTAATCAGCCCCAGCATTTT
CAIRRDSNQPQHF
>.|.|TRBJ2-1|TRBV28
TGTGCCAGCAGTTCCCTTGGGTTAGCAGGTCAAGGGCAGTTCTTC
CASSSLGLAGQGQFF
>.|.|TRBJ2-5|TRBV9
TGTGCCAGCAGCGTAGCCCTCCGGGACACCCAGTACTTC
CASSVALRDTQYF
>TRBD1|.|TRBJ2-1|TRBV19
TGTGCCAGTAGTATCATTGGACAGGGGACCTGGAGACGCAATGAGCAGTTCTTC
CASSIIGQGTWRRNEQFF
>.|.|TRBJ1-1|TRBV4-1
TGCGCCAGCAGCCGAGGTCCACAGTTGAACACTGAAGCTTTCTTT
CASSRGPQLNTEAFF
>TRBD1|.|TRBJ1-4|TRBV12-3/TRBV12-4
TGTGCCAGCAGTCAGACGGACAGGGGGGCAACTAATGAAAAACTGTTTTTT
CASSQTDRGATNEKLFF
>.|.|TRBJ2-5|TRBV5-1
TGCGCCAGCAGCTTGGATACAGCGTCGGAGACCCAGTACTTC
CASSLDTASETQYF
>.|.|TRBJ1-1|TRBV7-9
TGTGCCAGCAGCCCCCCGGATCGGGCTGAAGCTTTCTTT
CASSPPDRAEAFF
>.|few|TRBJ1-2|TRBV5-6
TGTGCCAGCAGCTTGTCCGGGACCGGTTATGGCTACACCTTC
CASSLSGTGYGYTF
>.|.|TRBJ2-1|TRBV27
TGTGCCAGTTCAGGGTATGGAAGGCCCAATGAGCAGTTCTTC
CASSGYGRPNEQFF
>TRBD2|.|TRBJ2-5|TRBV28
TGTGCCAGCAGCTCGCGTTTCCACGGGACTACCAAACAAGAGACCCAGTACTTC
CASSSRFHGTTKQETQYF
>.|.|TRBJ1-4|TRBV7-9
TGTGCCAGCAGCTTAGCGAGGTCAAGAGATGAAAAACTGTTTTTT
CASSLARSRDEKLFF
>TRBD1|few|TRBJ2-7|TRBV11-2
TGTGCCAGCAGCTCGGACAGGGGCGGGGAGCAGTACTTC
CASSSDRGGEQYF
>TRBD1|.|TRBJ1-2|TRBV20-1
TGCAGTGCTAGCCGGACAGGAAACTATGGCTACACCTTC
CSASRTGNYGYTF
>.|.|TRBJ1-2|TRBV5-1
TGCGCCAGCAGCCAGGACGGAACCTATGGCTACACCTTC
CASSQDGTYGYTF
>TRBD1|.|TRBJ1-2|TRBV12-3/TRBV12-4
TGTGCCAGCAGTACGGACAGGGTCTATGGCTACACCTTC
CASSTDRVYGYTF
>.|.|TRBJ1-1|TRBV5-1
TGCGCCAGCAGCGACGACAGGCGGGGCACTGAAGCTTTCTTT
CASSDDRRGTEAFF
>TRBD2|.|TRBJ2-2|TRBV9
TGTGCCAGCAGCCCTAGGGTCCTAGCGGGAGTTGGGGAGCTGTTTTTT
CASSPRVLAGVGELFF
>TRBD1|.|TRBJ2-4|TRBV5-1
TGCGCCAGCAGTCCCCGACAGGGTTTAAACATTCAGTACTTC
CASSPRQGLNIQYF
>TRBD1|.|TRBJ2-7|TRBV18
TGTGCCAGCTCAGGAACAGGGGGCTTCTCCGAGCAGTACTTC
CASSGTGGFSEQYF
>.|.|TRBJ2-1|TRBV12-3/TRBV12-4
TGTGCCAGCAGGGGGGGTCTGAGCTCCTACAATGAGCAGTTCTTC
CASRGGLSSYNEQFF
>.|.|TRBJ1-1|TRBV20-1
TGCAGTGCTCCCAGGGGTTCCACTGAAGCTTTCTTT
CSAPRGSTEAFF
>TRBD1|.|TRBJ1-1|TRBV27
TGTGCCAGCAGTTCCCTGGGACAGGCGACTGAAGCTTTCTTT
CASSSLGQATEAFF
>TRBD2|.|TRBJ2-1|TRBV5-1
TGCGCCAGCAGCTCGACTAGCGGAGGAGCCTCCGAGCAGTTCTTC
CASSSTSGGASEQFF
>.|.|TRBJ2-4|TRBV29-1
TGCAGCGTTCTTGGCAGGGGAATTGACCTAGTCAAAAACATTCAGTACTTC
CSVLGRGIDLVKNIQYF
>.|.|TRBJ2-7|TRBV3-1
TGTGCCAGCAGCCCCCCTGGCTACGAGCAGTACTTC
CASSPPGYEQYF
>TRBD1|.|TRBJ2-1|TRBV18
TGTGCCAGCTCCGAAAGACAGGGAACCTACAATGAGCAGTTCTTC
CASSERQGTYNEQFF
>.|.|TRBJ2-3|TRBV20-1
TGCAGTGCTAGACCCGGCAACGGGCAGTATTTT
CSARPGNGQYF